This TCR beta chain originates from a study of blood T cell repertoires in COVID-19. The wider study: Samples representing acute and convalescent COVID-19 were sourced from the United States, Italy and Spain. T cells, B-cell-depleted T cells, or PBMCs supplied cDNA or gDNA.

As originally analysed: Reference gene primer amplification yielded estimated nucleated cell counts. Generated by immunoSEQ multiplex PCR, the TCRdb table keeps only in-frame clones and is missing some. V and J calls plus clone size are reproduced from that table; the DNA served to infer D and trimming. The sample consists of about 47,000 clones, approximately 85% of them appearing once. The CDR3 length is 15 residues. CDR1 and CDR2 (germline): SGHTA, FQGNSA. The V and J ends lost 1 base and 2 bases, in that order; junction bases with no gene match: 1. The sample taken for sequencing was peripheral blood. The receptor comes from a human donor with acute or convalescent COVID-19. The donor label of this sample is uncertain. V and J are TRBV7-2 and TRBJ2-3, with 9 bases aligning to TRBD2. The CDR3 DNA sequence: TGTGCCAGCAGCTTAGGCGGGAGGGCCACAGATACGCAGTATTTT. As protein: CASSLGGRATDTQYF.